This TCR beta chain derives from a study of blood T cell repertoires in COVID-19. Study-level information: Material from acute and convalescent COVID-19 was sourced from the United States, Italy and Spain. Sources were T cells, B-cell-depleted T cells, or PBMCs; the material itself was cDNA or gDNA.

In the study's own analysis: Cell counts per sample came from amplifying reference gene primers. Measured with immunoSEQ multiplex PCR; TCRdb has only the in-frame clones, and not every one. V and J calls and clone size are as listed in that table; D and trimming were resolved from the DNA. The sample yields 220,000 or so clones, around three quarters seen once. Germline V gene lookup returns CDR1 MNHEY and CDR2 SVGAGI. V lost 4 bases, J lost 10 bases, and 5 bases stayed unmatched. CDR3 length equals 14 residues. This clonotype originated in a woman in her seventies with acute or convalescent COVID-19. The chain joins TRBV6-5 to TRBJ1-4; 11 bases align to TRBD1. The source material was peripheral blood. For the CDR3, the DNA is TGTGCCAGCAGTTTCTCGGGACAGGGGGGAAAACTGTTTTTT. Encoded protein: CASSFSGQGGKLFF.